This TCR beta chain was sequenced in a study of cytomegalovirus exposure and HLA in healthy donors. Across the study: Both the approximately 120 validation repertoires and the 666 first-cohort repertoires used the same platform, as reported by a later analysis.

Study-wide points: According to the study, roughly 160 TCR beta chains were cytomegalovirus-associated. In the 120 or so validation repertoires, approximately 94% of cluster scores exceeded 0, per a later analysis.

A note on this clone: As yet, its antigen is unknown.

Some clones are missing from TCRdb's copy, which holds only in-frame ones; the method was immunoSEQ multiplex PCR. The sample has fewer than 200,000 clones; over 85% are singletons. This CDR3 comprises 16 residues. Per germline, CDR1 MDHEN and CDR2 SYDVKM. The J segment lost 7 bases and the V segment lost 1 base, leaving 7 bases of the junction unmatched. The sequencing input was PBMCs. This clonotype was sampled from a woman aged 18-30 years in good health and CMV-seropositive. The chain recombines TRBV28 with TRBJ1-4, with 9 positions matching TRBD1. The chain's CDR3 is CASSLYGTGLTEKLFF. The CDR3 nucleotides are TGTGCCAGCAGTTTATACGGGACAGGGTTGACTGAAAAACTGTTTTTT.